This TCR beta chain was observed in a study of radiation and T cells in renal cell carcinoma. With respect to this clone: Antigen: not known.

Generated by immunoSEQ multiplex PCR, the TCRdb table keeps only in-frame clones and is missing some. The sample lists 130,000 or so clones; around four fifths were seen once. Overall study results and limits: Top tumor clonotypes rose in blood 2 weeks post-radiation, then contracted. Without pretreatment biopsies, baseline tumor clonotype presence was undetermined.

Time point described: baseline pretreatment blood. Regarding treatment: 15 Gy SBRT to primary tumor, nephrectomy 4 weeks later. Germline CDR1 SGHRS, CDR2 YFSETQ. V lost 4 bases and J lost 5; bases outside the gene matches: 5. This CDR3 region has 14 residues. The rearrangement links TRBV5-1 to TRBJ2-5, with TRBD1 matching 10 bases. This specimen consisted of blood, obtained from a patient whose treatment included radiotherapy and nephrectomy. This receptor was taken from a woman aged 50 to 65 with renal cell carcinoma. CDR3 bases: TGCGCCAGCAGCATAAGACAGGGGGCTGAGACCCAGTACTTC. Its translation is CASSIRQGAETQYF.